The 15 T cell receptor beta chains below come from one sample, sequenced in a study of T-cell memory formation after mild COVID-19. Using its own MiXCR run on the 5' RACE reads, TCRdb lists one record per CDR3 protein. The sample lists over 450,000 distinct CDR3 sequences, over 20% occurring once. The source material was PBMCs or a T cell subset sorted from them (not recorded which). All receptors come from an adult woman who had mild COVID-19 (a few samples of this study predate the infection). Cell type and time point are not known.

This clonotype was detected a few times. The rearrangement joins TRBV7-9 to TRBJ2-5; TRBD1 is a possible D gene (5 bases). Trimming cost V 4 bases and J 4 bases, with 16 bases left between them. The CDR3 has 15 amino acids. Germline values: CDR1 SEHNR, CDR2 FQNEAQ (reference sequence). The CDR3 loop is CASSSPGQGLETQYF. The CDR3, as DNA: TGTGCCAGCAGCTCCCCCGGCCAGGGCCTAGAGACCCAGTACTTC.

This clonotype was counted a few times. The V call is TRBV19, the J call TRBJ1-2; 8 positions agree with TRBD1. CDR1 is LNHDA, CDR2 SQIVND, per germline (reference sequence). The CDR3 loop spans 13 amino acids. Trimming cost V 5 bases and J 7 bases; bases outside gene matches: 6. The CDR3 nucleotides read TGTGCCAGTAGTCTGGACAGGGTTGGTGGCTACACCTTC. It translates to CASSLDRVGGYTF.

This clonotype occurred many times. The CDR3 DNA reads as TGCGCCAGCAGCCGAGATACTAGCACAGATACGCAGTATTTT. This sequence encodes CASSRDTSTDTQYF. This chain connects TRBV5-1 to TRBJ2-3; D gene ambiguous. CDR1 SGHRS and CDR2 YFSETQ come from the germline V gene. Trimming removed 4 bases at V and 0 bases at J, with 9 bases between. This CDR3 spans 14 amino acids.

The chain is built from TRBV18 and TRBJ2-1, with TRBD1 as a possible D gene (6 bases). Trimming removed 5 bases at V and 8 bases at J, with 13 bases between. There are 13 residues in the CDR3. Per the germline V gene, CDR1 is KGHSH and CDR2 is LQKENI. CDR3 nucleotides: TGTGCCAGCTCAAACGGACAGAGGGATGAGCAGTTCTTC. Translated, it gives CASSNGQRDEQFF.

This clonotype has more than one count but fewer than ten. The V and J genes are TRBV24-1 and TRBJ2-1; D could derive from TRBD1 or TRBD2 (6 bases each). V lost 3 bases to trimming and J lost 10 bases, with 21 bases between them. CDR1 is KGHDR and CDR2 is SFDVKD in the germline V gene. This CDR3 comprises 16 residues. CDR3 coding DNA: TGTGCCACCAGTGATCCCCCTGGGGGGCAGCGCCAAGAGCAGTTCTTC. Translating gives CATSDPPGGQRQEQFF.

CDR3 loop: CASSFLGETYGYTF. CDR3 in DNA: TGTGCCAGCAGCTTTCTAGGGGAAACCTATGGCTACACCTTC. The chain recombines TRBV7-9 with TRBJ1-2, with a tentative D call TRBD1 (5 bases). The V end lost 3 bases, the J end lost 4 bases, and 12 bases lay between the germline ends. Per germline, CDR1 SEHNR and CDR2 FQNEAQ (reference sequence). This CDR3 region has 14 residues.

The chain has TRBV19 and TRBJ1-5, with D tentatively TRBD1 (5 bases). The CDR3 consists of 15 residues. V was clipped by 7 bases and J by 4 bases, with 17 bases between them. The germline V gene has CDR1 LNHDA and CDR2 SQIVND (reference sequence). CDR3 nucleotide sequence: TGTGCCAGTACCGTTGGGGGGAGAGGGAATCAGCCCCAGCATTTT. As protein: CASTVGGRGNQPQHF.

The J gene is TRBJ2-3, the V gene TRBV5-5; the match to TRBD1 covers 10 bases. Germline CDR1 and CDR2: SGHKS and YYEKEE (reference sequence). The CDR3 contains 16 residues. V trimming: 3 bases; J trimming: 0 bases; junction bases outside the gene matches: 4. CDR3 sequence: CASSSGTGASTDTQYF. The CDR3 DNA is TGTGCCAGCAGCTCCGGGACAGGGGCCAGCACAGATACGCAGTATTTT. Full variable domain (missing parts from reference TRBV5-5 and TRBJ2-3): DAGVTQSPTHLIKTRGQQVTLRCSPISGHKSVSWYQQVLGQGPQFIFQYYEKEERGRGNFPDRFSARQFPNYSSELNVNALLLGDSALYLCASSSGTGASTDTQYFGPGTRLTVL.

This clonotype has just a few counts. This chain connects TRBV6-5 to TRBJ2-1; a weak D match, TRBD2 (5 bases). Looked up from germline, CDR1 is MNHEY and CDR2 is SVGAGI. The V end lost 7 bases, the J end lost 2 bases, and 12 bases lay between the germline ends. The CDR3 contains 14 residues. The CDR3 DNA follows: TGTGCCAGCAACGGAGGACCAACCTACAATGAGCAGTTCTTC. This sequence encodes CASNGGPTYNEQFF.

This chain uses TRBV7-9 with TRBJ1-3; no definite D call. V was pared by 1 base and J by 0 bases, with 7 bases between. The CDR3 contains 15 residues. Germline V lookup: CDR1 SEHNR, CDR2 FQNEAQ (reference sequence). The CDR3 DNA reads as TGTGCCAGCAGCTTAGGGACGAGCTCTGGAAACACCATATATTTT. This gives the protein CASSLGTSSGNTIYF.

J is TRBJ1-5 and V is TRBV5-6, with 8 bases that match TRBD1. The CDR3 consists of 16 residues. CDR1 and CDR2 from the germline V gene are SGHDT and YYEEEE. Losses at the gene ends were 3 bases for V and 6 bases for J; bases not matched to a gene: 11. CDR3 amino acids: CASSWTGQGLGQPQHF. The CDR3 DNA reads TGTGCCAGCAGCTGGACAGGGCAGGGGCTTGGTCAGCCCCAGCATTTT.

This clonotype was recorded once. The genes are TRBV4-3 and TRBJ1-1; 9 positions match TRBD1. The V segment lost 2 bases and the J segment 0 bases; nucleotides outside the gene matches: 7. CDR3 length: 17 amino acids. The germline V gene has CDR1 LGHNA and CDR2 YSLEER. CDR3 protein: CASSQRGTGRMNTEAFF. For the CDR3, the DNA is TGCGCCAGCAGCCAACGGGGGACAGGGAGGATGAACACTGAAGCTTTCTTT.

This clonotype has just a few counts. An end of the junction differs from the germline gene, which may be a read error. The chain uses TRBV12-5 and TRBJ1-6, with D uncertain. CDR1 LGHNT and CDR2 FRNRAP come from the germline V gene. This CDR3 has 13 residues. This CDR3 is CASGLGGNSPLHF. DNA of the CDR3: TGTGCTAGTGGATTGGGCGGGAATTCACCCCTCCACTTT. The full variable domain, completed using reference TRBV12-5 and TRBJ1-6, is DARVTQTPRHKVTEMGQEVTMRCQPILGHNTVFWYRQTMMQGLELLAYFRNRAPLDDSGMPKDRFSAEMPDATLATLKIQPSEPRDSAVYFCASGLGGNSPLHFGNGTRLTVT.

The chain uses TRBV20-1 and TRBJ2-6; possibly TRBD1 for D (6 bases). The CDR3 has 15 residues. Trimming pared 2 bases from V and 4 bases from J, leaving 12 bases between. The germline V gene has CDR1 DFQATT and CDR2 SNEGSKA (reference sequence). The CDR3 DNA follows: TGCAGTGCTAGACCCAGGGGTAACGGGGCCAACGTCCTGACTTTC. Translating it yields CSARPRGNGANVLTF.

The CDR3 reads CASEGKNTGELFF. Written as DNA, the CDR3 is TGTGCCTCCGAGGGGAAGAACACCGGGGAGCTGTTTTTT. The chain has TRBV6-1 and TRBJ2-2; D tentatively fits TRBD1 or TRBD2 (5 bases each). Germline CDR1 reads MNHNS; CDR2 reads SASEGT. The V and J ends lost 11 bases and 1 base respectively, with 11 bases between them. The CDR3 is 13 residues long.